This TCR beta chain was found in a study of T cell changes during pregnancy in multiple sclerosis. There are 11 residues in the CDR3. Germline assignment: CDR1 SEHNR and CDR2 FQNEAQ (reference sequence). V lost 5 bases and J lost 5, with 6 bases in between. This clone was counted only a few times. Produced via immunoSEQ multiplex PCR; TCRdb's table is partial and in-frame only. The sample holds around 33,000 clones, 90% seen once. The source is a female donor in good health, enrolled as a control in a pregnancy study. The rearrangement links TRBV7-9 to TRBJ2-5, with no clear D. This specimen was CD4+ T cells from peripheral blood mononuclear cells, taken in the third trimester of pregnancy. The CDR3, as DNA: TGTGCCAGCAGCGAGTCGGAGACCCAGTACTTC. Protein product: CASSESETQYF.